These T cell receptor beta chains were read from a single sample in a study of CD8+CD57+ T cells in acquired aplastic anemia. TCRdb redid the calling of the reads with MiXCR, one entry per CDR3 protein. The data show 200,000 to 250,000 distinct CDR3 sequences, with approximately 60% seen just once and 25% to 30% held by the top ten. Material: sorted CD4+, CD8+, or CD8+CD57+ T cells (not recorded which) from PBMCs. All receptors derive from a human donor in good health. The CDR3 runs from the conserved cysteine through the conserved F or W. A D gene is named only where the DNA matches it firmly. Only some rows state a clone size, as once, few, many or a class for expanded clones.

V	J	size	D	DNA	CDR3
TRBV20-1	TRBJ2-7	few	.	TGCAGTGCTAGAGAGGGGCAGGGTAGCCACGAGCAGTACTTC	CSAREGQGSHEQYF
TRBV19	TRBJ1-6	once	.	TGTGCCAGTAGTATATTACACCTACACTTT	CASSILHLHF
TRBV20-1	TRBJ2-5	many	.	TGCAGTGCTAGGGACTTGGAAGAGACCCAGTACTTC	CSARDLEETQYF
TRBV9	TRBJ2-2	once	.	TGTGCCAGCAGCGTAGGGGGGACCCCACCCGGGGAGCTGTTTTTT	CASSVGGTPPGELFF
TRBV5-1	TRBJ2-2	.	TRBD1	TGTGCCAGCAGCTTCCAGGGGGCCGGGGAGCTGTTTTTT	CASSFQGAGELFF
TRBV5-1	TRBJ1-2	.	.	TGCGCCAGCAGCCTTACGTTCAGGGAAACTAACTATGGCTACACCTTC	CASSLTFRETNYGYTF
TRBV12-3/TRBV12-4	TRBJ1-5	many	.	TGTGCCAGCAGTTTTGCCTCGGACCTCAATCAGCCCCAGCATTTT	CASSFASDLNQPQHF
TRBV7-8	TRBJ2-3	.	TRBD2	TGTGCCAGCAGCCGACCTAGCGGGGGGGCCGCCGATACGCAGTATTTT	CASSRPSGGAADTQYF
TRBV10-3	TRBJ1-5	.	.	TGTGCCGTCAGGGCAGATAGCAATCAGCCCCAGCATTTT	CAVRADSNQPQHF
TRBV9	TRBJ2-5	.	TRBD1	TGTGCCAGCAGCGTAGATAGGGGGCCTGGTGAGACCCAGTACTTC	CASSVDRGPGETQYF
TRBV9	TRBJ2-7	.	TRBD2	TGTGCCAGCAGCACAGGGACTAGCGGGGGGGACACCTACGAGCAGTACTTC	CASSTGTSGGDTYEQYF
TRBV7-9	TRBJ2-3	.	TRBD2	TGTGCCAGCAGCCGAATAACTAGCGTCCTAGGCACAGATACGCAGTATTTT	CASSRITSVLGTDTQYF
TRBV20-1	TRBJ2-3	.	.	TGCAGTGCAAAGCACCGGGACTTC	CSAKHRDF
TRBV20-1	TRBJ1-6	.	.	TGCAGTGCCCTTCCACCCCGATGGGAGCAGGTCGAGTCCTATAATTCACCCCTCCACTTT	CSALPPRWEQVESYNSPLHF
TRBV2	TRBJ1-6	.	TRBD1	TGTGCCAGCAGTGAAGAAGGACAGGTGAATTCACCCCTCCACTTT	CASSEEGQVNSPLHF
TRBV2	TRBJ2-5	.	.	TGTGCCAGCAGTGTCGGTCCTGGGGCCCAGTACTTC	CASSVGPGAQYF
TRBV9	TRBJ2-7	.	.	TGTGCCAGCAGCGTAGGGACGGCCTCCTACGAGCAGTACTTC	CASSVGTASYEQYF
TRBV19	TRBJ2-5	few	TRBD1	TGTGCCAGTAGAATGACAGGGGGAGCGGAGACCCAGTACTTC	CASRMTGGAETQYF
TRBV7-2	TRBJ2-7	.	.	TGTGCCAGCAGCTCTCGCACAGGATCCGAGCAGTACTTC	CASSSRTGSEQYF
TRBV7-2	TRBJ2-4	.	.	TGTGCCAGCAGCGGAGGGATGGCAAACATTCAGTACTTC	CASSGGMANIQYF
TRBV11-2	TRBJ2-1	many	TRBD1	TGTGCCAGCAGCCACCCAGGGGGTAATGAGCAGTTCTTC	CASSHPGGNEQFF
TRBV29-1	TRBJ1-1	.	.	TGCAGCGTTGAAAGGCAGGGTGTCGCTGAAGCTTTCTTT	CSVERQGVAEAFF
TRBV10-3	TRBJ2-2	.	TRBD2	TGTGCCATGGCCGGGACTAGCGGGGGGGAGCTGTTTTTT	CAMAGTSGGELFF
TRBV15	TRBJ2-5	.	.	TGTGCCACCAGCAGAGGGGGGAGCGGTCAAGAGACCCAGTACTTC	CATSRGGSGQETQYF
TRBV7-8	TRBJ1-4	.	.	TGTGCCAGCGGGCGTCGAGCAACTAATGAAAAACTGTTTTTT	CASGRRATNEKLFF
TRBV13	TRBJ2-7	many	.	TGTGCCAGCAGCCCATACCTTGGGGGCGAGCAGTACTTC	CASSPYLGGEQYF
TRBV20-1	TRBJ2-6	.	.	TGCAGTGCTCTCAGGGAGGAGATCTCTGGGGCCAACGTCCTGACTTTC	CSALREEISGANVLTF
TRBV5-4	TRBJ2-7	many	TRBD1	TGTGCCAGCACCTCCTGGGGGCAGGGGGCCTACGAGCAGTACTTC	CASTSWGQGAYEQYF
TRBV20-1	TRBJ1-5	once	.	TGCAGTGCTATAGGACGGATGAATCAGCCCCAGCATTTT	CSAIGRMNQPQHF
TRBV5-4	TRBJ1-1	once	.	TGTGCCAGCAGCTTGGACGGAAGCACACTGAACACTGAAGCTTTCTTT	CASSLDGSTLNTEAFF
TRBV10-3	TRBJ2-1	.	.	TGTGCCATCAGTGAGCAGGGTGATGAGCAGTTCTTC	CAISEQGDEQFF
TRBV7-9	TRBJ2-7	.	.	TGTGCCAGCAGCCAAGATGCCAGGGGCTACGAGCAGTACTTC	CASSQDARGYEQYF
TRBV7-8	TRBJ2-2	.	.	TGTGCCACGTCTCTGGGGTTGAACACCGGGGAGCTGTTTTTT	CATSLGLNTGELFF
TRBV12-5	TRBJ2-1	.	.	TGTGCTAGTGGTTTGGAAGGACACGGGGGGCAGTTCTTC	CASGLEGHGGQFF
TRBV5-1	TRBJ2-3	.	.	TGCGCCAGCAGCAGGGACTCCACCTCCCCAGATACGCAGTATTTT	CASSRDSTSPDTQYF
TRBV4-2	TRBJ2-7	.	.	TGTGCCAGCAGCCCGGGACTTCTTACCTACGAGCAGTACTTC	CASSPGLLTYEQYF
TRBV3-1	TRBJ2-7	many	.	TGTGCCAGCAGCCAAGACTCCTACGAGCAGTACTTC	CASSQDSYEQYF
TRBV13	TRBJ1-1	many	.	TGTGCCAGCAGCTCGGGACGCCGGGAGGCTTTCTTT	CASSSGRREAFF
TRBV20-1	TRBJ2-7	many	TRBD2	TGCAGTGCTAGAGGCCGGACTAGCGGAGCGCTCAACGAGCAGTACTTC	CSARGRTSGALNEQYF
TRBV7-9	TRBJ1-2	few	.	TGTGCCAGCAGCTTATCGGGGGAGGCTAACTATGGCTACACCTTC	CASSLSGEANYGYTF
TRBV15	TRBJ2-7	.	.	TGTGCCACCAGCAGGGATAGCTCGGGTGTGTACGAGCAGTACTTC	CATSRDSSGVYEQYF
TRBV9	TRBJ2-1	.	TRBD1	TGTGCCAGCAGCCCCCGGACAGGGGGATACAATGAGCAGTTCTTC	CASSPRTGGYNEQFF
TRBV7-9	TRBJ1-1	.	.	TGTGCCAGCAGCTCGGGCAGGATGAACACTGAAGCTTTCTTT	CASSSGRMNTEAFF
TRBV7-9	TRBJ2-1	once	.	TGTGCCAGCAGCTGGGGATTTTCCGAGCAGTTCTTC	CASSWGFSEQFF
TRBV7-2	TRBJ2-2	few	.	TGTGCCAGCAGCTTAGCTTGGGTCGGGGAGCTGTTTTTT	CASSLAWVGELFF
TRBV4-1	TRBJ1-1	many	.	TGCGCCAGCAGCCAAGATAGGGGTTTGAACACTGAAGCTTTCTTT	CASSQDRGLNTEAFF
TRBV6-5	TRBJ2-2	.	.	TGTGCCAGCAGGCCGGTTGTAGTGGTGACCGGGGAGCTGTTTTTT	CASRPVVVVTGELFF
TRBV19	TRBJ2-2	many	TRBD2	TGTGCCAGTAGTCTGGCTAGCGGCAACACCGGGGAGCTGTTTTTT	CASSLASGNTGELFF
TRBV7-2	TRBJ1-2	.	.	TGTGCCAGCAGCCAAGTAGACGGGTTCTCTGGAAACACCTTC	CASSQVDGFSGNTF
TRBV15	TRBJ2-5	.	TRBD2	TGTGCCACCAGCAGAAGTCGTACGGGGGGAGTAAAGACCCAGTACTTC	CATSRSRTGGVKTQYF
TRBV7-8	TRBJ1-6	few	.	TGTGCCAGCAGCACCTTCACCGTTGGCTCACCCCTCCACTTT	CASSTFTVGSPLHF
TRBV7-2	TRBJ1-2	.	TRBD1	TGTGCCAGCAGCTCCAACAGGGGGCAGTGGTTTGGCTACACCTTC	CASSSNRGQWFGYTF
TRBV20-1	TRBJ2-3	.	TRBD2	TGCAGTGCTATGCCGACTAGCGGGTACACAGATACGCAGTATTTT	CSAMPTSGYTDTQYF
TRBV24-1	TRBJ1-2	.	TRBD1	TGTGCCACCAGTGACCCCACGACAGGGGAAGAATATGGCTACACCTTC	CATSDPTTGEEYGYTF